Presented here are 5 T cell receptor beta chains from one specimen sequenced in a study of blood T cell repertoires in COVID-19. The protocol was immunoSEQ multiplex PCR, while the TCRdb copy is restricted to in-frame clones and leaves out a portion. The sample gives 150,000 to 200,000 clones, around nine tenths of which show up once; around 13% is in the top ten. Sequencing was done on a sample of peripheral blood. The source is a woman in her 70s with COVID-19, enrolled during active disease.

The chain is built from TRBV4-3 and TRBJ2-1; 10 bases agree with TRBD2. The CDR3 has 15 amino acids. In germline, CDR1 is LGHNA, CDR2 YSLEER. Trimming at V came to 1 base and at J to 9 bases, leaving 6 bases not matched to a gene. In DNA, the CDR3 is TGCGCCAGCAGCCAAGGACTAGCGGGCGGGGGTGAGCAGTTCTTC. Its protein product is CASSQGLAGGGEQFF.

This clone has just a few counts. V and J are TRBV19 and TRBJ1-2; D not resolved. The CDR3 is 15 amino acids. The germline V gene has CDR1 LNHDA and CDR2 SQIVND (reference sequence). V shed 1 base and J shed 3 bases, with 12 bases lying between them. The CDR3 DNA is TGTGCCAGTAGTATAGGAGGCCCCGGAGACTATGGCTACACCTTC. Its translation: CASSIGGPGDYGYTF.

The chain links TRBV19 to TRBJ1-1; no reliable D call. CDR1 and CDR2 (germline): LNHDA, SQIVND (reference sequence). Between the trimmed V and J ends, which lost 0 bases and 1 base, there was a span of 18 bases. The CDR3 totals 18 residues. The CDR3 region has the DNA TGTGCCAGTAGTATAGATCTGGGTAGGCACAGACAGAACACTGAAGCTTTCTTT. This gives the protein CASSIDLGRHRQNTEAFF.

The V and J genes are TRBV5-8 and TRBJ2-7; 10 nucleotides line up with TRBD2. J lost 3 bases, V lost 3 bases, and 6 bases had no gene match. Germline CDR1 reads SGHTS; CDR2 reads YDEGEE. The CDR3 is 15 residues long. CDR3 sequence (DNA): TGTGCCAGCAGCTCATGGACTAGCGGACACTACGAGCAGTACTTC. Amino acid sequence: CASSSWTSGHYEQYF.

This chain connects TRBV30 to TRBJ1-2, with a weak D call TRBD1 (5 bases). Deletions cut 1 base from V and 8 bases from J, with 14 bases between. Germline CDR1 and CDR2: GTSNPN and SVGIG (reference sequence). The CDR3 spans 13 residues. The DNA of the CDR3 is TGTGCCTGGAGTGGGGCGGCAGGGAACGGCTACACCTTC. Amino acids: CAWSGAAGNGYTF.